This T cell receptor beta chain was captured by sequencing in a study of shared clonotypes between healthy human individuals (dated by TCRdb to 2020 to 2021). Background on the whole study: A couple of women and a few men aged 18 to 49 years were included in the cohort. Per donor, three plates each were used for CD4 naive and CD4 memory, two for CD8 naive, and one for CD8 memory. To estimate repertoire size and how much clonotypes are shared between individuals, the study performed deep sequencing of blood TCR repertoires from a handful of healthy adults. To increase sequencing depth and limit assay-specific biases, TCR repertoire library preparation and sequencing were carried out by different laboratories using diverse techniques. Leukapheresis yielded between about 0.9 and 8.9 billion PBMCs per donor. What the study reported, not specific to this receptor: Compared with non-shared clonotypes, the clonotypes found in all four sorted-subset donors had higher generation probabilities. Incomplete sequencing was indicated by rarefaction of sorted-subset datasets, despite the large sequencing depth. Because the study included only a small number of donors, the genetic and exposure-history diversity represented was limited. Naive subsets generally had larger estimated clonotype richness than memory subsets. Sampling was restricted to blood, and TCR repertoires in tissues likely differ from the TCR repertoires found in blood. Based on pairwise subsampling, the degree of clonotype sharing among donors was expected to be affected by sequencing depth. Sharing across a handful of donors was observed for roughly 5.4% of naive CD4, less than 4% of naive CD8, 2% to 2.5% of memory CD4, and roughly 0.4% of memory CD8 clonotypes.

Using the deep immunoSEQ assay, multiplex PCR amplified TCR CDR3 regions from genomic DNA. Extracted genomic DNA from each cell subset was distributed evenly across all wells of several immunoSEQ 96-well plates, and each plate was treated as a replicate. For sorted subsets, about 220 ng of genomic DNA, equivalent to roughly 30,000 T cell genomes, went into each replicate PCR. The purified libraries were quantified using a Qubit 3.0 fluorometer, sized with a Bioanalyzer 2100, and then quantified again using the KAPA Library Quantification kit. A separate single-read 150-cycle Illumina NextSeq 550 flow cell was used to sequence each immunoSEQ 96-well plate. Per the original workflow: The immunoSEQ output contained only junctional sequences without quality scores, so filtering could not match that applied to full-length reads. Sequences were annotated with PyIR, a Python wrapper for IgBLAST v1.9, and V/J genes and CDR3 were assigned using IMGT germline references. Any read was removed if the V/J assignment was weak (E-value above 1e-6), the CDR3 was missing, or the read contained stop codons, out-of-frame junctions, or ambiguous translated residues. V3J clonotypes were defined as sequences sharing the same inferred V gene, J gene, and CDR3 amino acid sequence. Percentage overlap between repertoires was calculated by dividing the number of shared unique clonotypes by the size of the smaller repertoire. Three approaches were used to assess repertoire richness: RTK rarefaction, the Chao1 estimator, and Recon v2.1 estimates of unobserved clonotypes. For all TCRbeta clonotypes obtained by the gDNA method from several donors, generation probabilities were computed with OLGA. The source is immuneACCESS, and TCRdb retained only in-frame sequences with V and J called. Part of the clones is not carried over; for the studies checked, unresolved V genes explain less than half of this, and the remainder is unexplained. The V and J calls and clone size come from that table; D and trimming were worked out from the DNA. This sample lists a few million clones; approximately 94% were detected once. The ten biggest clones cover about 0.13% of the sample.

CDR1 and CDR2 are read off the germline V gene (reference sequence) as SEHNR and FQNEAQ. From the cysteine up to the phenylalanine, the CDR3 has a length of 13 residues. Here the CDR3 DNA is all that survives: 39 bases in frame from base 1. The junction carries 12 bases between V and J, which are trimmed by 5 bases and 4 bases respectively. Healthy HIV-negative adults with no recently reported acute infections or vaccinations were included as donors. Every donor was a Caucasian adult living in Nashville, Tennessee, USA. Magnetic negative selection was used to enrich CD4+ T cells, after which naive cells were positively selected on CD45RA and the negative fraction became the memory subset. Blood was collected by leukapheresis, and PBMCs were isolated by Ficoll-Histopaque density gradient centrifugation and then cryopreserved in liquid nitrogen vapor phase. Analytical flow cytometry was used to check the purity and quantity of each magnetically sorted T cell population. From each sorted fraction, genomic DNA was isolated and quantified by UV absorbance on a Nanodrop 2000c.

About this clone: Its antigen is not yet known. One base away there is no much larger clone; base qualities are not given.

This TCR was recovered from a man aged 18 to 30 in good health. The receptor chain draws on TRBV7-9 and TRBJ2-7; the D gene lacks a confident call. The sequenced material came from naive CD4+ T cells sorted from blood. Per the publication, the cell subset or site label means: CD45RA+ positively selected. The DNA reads TGTGCCAGCAGCCCGGATAAGGTGTACGAGCAGTACTTC. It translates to CASSPDKVYEQYF.